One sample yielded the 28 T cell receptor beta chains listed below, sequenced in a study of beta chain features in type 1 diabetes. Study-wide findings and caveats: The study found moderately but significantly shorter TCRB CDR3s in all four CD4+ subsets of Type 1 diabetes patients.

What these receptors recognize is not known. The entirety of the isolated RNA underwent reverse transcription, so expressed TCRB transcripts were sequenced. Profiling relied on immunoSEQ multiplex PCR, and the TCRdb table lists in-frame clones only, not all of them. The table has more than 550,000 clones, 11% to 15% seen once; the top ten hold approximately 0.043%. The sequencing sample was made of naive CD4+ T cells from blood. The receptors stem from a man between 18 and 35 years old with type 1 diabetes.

This CDR3 is CASSLAAGGSYEQYF. The CDR3 coding sequence is TGTGCCAGCAGCTTAGCGGCAGGGGGATCCTACGAGCAGTACTTC. The chain recombines TRBV13 with TRBJ2-7; 7 nucleotides align to TRBD1. Germline V gene sequence: CDR1 PRHDT, CDR2 FYEKMQ (reference sequence). V was pared by 1 base and J by 1 base, with 4 bases of the junction left unmatched. The CDR3 extends over 15 amino acids.

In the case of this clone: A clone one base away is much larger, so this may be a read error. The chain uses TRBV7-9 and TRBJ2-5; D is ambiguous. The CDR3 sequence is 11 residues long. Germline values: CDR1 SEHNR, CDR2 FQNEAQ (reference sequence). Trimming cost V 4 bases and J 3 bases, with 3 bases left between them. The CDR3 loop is CASSSEETQYF. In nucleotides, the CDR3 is TGTGCCAGCAGCTCCGAAGAGACCCAGTACTTC.

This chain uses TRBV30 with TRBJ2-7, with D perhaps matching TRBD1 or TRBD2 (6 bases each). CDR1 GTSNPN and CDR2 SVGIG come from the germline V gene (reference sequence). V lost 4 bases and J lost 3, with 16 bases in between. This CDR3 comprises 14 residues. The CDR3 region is CAWTRGQTIYEQYF. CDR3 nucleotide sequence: TGTGCCTGGACCCGGGGGCAGACAATCTACGAGCAGTACTTC.

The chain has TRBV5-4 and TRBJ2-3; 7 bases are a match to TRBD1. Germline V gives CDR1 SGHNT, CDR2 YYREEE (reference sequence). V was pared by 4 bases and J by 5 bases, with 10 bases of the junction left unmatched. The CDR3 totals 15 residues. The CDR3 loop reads CASSKRTGRGDTQYF. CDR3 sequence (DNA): TGTGCCAGCAGCAAACGGACAGGTCGAGGAGATACGCAGTATTTT.

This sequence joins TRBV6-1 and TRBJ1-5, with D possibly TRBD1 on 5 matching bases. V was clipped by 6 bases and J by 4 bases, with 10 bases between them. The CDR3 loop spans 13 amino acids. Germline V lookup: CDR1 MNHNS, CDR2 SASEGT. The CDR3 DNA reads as TGTGCCAGCAGCGAACGACAGAATCAGCCCCAGCATTTT. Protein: CASSERQNQPQHF.

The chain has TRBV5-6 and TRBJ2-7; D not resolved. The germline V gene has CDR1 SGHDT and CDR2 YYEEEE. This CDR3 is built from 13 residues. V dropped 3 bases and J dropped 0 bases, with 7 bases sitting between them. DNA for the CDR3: TGTGCCAGCAGCTGGGAACCCTCCTACGAGCAGTACTTC. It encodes CASSWEPSYEQYF.

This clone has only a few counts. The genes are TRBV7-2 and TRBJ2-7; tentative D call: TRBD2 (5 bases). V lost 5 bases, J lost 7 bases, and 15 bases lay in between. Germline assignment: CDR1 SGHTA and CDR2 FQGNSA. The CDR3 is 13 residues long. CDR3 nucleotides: TGTGCCAGCAGCCGGGATCCCCTAGGTGAGCAGTACTTC. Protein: CASSRDPLGEQYF.

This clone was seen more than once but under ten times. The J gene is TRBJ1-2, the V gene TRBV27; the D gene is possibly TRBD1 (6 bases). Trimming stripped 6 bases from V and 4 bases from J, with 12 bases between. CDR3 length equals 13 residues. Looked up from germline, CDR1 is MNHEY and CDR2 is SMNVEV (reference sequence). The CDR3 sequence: CASSKGQGYGYTF. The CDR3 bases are TGTGCCAGCAGCAAGGGACAAGGCTATGGCTACACCTTC.

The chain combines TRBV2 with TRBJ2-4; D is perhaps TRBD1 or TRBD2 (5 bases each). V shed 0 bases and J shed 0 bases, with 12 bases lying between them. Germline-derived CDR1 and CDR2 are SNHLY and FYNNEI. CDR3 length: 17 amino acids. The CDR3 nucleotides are TGTGCCAGCAGTGAAGCGGGGCGAGGACTAGCCAAAAACATTCAGTACTTC. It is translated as CASSEAGRGLAKNIQYF.

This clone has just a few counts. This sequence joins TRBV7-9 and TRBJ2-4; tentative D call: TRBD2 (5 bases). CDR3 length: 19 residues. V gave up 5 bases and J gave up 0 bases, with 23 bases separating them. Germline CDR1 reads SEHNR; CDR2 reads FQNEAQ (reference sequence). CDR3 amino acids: CASSQLLLRADLAKNIQYF. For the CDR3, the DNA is TGTGCCAGCAGCCAACTCCTTCTGAGGGCAGACCTAGCCAAAAACATTCAGTACTTC.

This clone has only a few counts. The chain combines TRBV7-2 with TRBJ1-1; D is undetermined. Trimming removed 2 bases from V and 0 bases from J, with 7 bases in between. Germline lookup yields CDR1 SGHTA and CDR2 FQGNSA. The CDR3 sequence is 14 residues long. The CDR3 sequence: CASSLRFLNTEAFF. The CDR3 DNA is TGTGCCAGCAGCTTAAGATTCCTGAACACTGAAGCTTTCTTT.

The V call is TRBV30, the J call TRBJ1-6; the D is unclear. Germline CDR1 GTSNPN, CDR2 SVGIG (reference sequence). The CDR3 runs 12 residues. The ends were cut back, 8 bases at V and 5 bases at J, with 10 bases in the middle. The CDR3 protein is CALYRDNSPLHF. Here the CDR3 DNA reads TGTGCCCTGTACCGGGATAATTCACCCCTCCACTTT. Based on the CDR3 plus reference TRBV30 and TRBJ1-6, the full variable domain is SQTIHQWPATLVQPVGSPLSLECTVEGTSNPNLYWYRQAAGRGLQLLFYSVGIGQISSEVPQNLSASRPQDRQFILSSKKLLLSDSGFYLCALYRDNSPLHFGNGTRLTVT.

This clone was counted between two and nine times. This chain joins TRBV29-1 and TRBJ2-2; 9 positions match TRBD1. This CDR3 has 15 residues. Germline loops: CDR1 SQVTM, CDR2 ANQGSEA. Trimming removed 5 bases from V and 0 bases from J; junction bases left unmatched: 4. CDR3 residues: CSVRGTGSNTGELFF. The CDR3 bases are TGCAGCGTTCGAGGGACAGGGTCGAACACCGGGGAGCTGTTTTTT.

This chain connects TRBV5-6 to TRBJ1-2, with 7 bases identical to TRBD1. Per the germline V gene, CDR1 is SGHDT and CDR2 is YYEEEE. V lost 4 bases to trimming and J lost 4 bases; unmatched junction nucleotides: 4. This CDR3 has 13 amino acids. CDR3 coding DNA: TGTGCCAGCAGCAGGGACAGCTCCTATGGCTACACCTTC. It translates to CASSRDSSYGYTF.

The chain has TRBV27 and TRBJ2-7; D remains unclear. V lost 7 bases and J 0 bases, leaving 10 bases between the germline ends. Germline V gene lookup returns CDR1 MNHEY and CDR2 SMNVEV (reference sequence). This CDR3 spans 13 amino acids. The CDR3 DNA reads TGTGCCAGCATTCATTATAGCTCCTACGAGCAGTACTTC. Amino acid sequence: CASIHYSSYEQYF.

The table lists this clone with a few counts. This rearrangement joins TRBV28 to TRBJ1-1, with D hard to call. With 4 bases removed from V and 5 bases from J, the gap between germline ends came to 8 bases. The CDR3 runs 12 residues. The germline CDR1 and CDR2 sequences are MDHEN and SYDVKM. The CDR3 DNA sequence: TGTGCCAGCAGTTCCCGTAGGACTGAAGCTTTCTTT. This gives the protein CASSSRRTEAFF.

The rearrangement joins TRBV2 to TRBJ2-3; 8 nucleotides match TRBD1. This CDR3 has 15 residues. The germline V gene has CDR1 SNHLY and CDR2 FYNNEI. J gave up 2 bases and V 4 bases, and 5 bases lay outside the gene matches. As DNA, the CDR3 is TGTGCCAGCAGTGCGGCAGGGGGCTACACAGATACGCAGTATTTT. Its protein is CASSAAGGYTDTQYF.

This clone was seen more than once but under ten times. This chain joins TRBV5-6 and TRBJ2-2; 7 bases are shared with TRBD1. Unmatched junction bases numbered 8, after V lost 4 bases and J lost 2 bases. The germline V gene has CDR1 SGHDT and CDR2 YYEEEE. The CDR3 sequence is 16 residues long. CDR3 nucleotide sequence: TGTGCCAGCAGCCTCTACGACAGGGTCAACACCGGGGAGCTGTTTTTT. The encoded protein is CASSLYDRVNTGELFF.

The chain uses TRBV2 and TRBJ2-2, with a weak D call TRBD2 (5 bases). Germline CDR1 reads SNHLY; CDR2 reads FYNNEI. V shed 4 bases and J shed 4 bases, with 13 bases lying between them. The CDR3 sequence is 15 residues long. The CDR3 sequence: CASSVFQRGTGELFF. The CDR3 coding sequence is TGTGCCAGCAGTGTGTTCCAACGGGGCACCGGGGAGCTGTTTTTT.

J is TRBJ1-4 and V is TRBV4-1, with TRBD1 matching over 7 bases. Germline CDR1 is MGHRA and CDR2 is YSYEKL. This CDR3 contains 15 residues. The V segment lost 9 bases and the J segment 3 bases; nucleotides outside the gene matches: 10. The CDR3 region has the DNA TGCGCCAGTGAACAGGGGCCTGGGGCTAATGAAAAACTGTTTTTT. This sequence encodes CASEQGPGANEKLFF.

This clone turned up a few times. The CDR3 region is CASSDSSQETQYF. CDR3 bases: TGTGCCAGTAGTGACAGCAGTCAAGAGACCCAGTACTTC. V and J are TRBV19 and TRBJ2-5; maybe TRBD1 (5 bases). The CDR3 length is 13 residues. The germline gives CDR1 LNHDA, CDR2 SQIVND (reference sequence). V lost 5 bases and J 2 bases, leaving 9 bases between the germline ends.

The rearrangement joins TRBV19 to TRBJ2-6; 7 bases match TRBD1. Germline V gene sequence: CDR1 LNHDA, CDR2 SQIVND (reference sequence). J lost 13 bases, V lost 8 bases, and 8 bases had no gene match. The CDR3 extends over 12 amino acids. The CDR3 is CASGTEVKVLTF. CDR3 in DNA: TGTGCCAGTGGGACAGAGGTTAAAGTCCTGACTTTC.

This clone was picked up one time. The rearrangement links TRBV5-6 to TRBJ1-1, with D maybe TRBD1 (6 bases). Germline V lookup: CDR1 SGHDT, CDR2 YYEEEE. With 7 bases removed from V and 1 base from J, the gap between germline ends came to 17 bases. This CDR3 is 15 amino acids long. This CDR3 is CASWETGRSNTEAFF. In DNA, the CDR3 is TGTGCCAGCTGGGAGACAGGCCGCTCGAACACTGAAGCTTTCTTT.

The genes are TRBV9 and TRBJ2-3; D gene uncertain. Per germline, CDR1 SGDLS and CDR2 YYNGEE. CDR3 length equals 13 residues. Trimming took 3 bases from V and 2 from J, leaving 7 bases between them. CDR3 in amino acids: CASSETFTDTQYF. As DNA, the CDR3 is TGTGCCAGCAGCGAGACCTTCACAGATACGCAGTATTTT.

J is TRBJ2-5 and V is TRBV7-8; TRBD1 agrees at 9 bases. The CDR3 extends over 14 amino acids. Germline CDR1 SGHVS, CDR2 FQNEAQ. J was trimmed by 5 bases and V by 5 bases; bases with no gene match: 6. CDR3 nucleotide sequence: TGTGCCAGCAGCCTGGGACAGGGTTTCGAGACCCAGTACTTC. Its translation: CASSLGQGFETQYF. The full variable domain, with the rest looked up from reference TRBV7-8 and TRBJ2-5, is GAGVSQSPRYKVAKRGQDVALRCDPISGHVSLFWYQQALGQGPEFLTYFQNEAQLDKSGLPSDRFFAERPEGSVSTLKIQRTQQEDSAVYLCASSLGQGFETQYFGPGTRLLVL.

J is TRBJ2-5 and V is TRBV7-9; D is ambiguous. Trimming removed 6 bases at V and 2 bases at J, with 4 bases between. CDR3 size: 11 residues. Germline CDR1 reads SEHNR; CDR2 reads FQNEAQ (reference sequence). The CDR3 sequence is CASSGQETQYF. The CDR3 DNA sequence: TGTGCCAGCAGTGGGCAAGAGACCCAGTACTTC.

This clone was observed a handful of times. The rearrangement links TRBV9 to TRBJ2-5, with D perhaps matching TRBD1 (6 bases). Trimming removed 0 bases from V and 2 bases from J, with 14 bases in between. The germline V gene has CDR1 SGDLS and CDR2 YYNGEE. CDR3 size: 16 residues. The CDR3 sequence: CASSVGTEIRQETQYF. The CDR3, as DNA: TGTGCCAGCAGCGTAGGGACAGAGATAAGACAAGAGACCCAGTACTTC.

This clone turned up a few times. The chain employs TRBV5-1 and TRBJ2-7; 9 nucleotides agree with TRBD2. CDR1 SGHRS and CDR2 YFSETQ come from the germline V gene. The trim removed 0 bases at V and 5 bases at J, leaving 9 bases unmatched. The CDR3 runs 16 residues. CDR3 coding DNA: TGCGCCAGCAGCTTGGCCGAGACTAGCGGCGCGCACGAGCAGTACTTC. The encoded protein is CASSLAETSGAHEQYF.